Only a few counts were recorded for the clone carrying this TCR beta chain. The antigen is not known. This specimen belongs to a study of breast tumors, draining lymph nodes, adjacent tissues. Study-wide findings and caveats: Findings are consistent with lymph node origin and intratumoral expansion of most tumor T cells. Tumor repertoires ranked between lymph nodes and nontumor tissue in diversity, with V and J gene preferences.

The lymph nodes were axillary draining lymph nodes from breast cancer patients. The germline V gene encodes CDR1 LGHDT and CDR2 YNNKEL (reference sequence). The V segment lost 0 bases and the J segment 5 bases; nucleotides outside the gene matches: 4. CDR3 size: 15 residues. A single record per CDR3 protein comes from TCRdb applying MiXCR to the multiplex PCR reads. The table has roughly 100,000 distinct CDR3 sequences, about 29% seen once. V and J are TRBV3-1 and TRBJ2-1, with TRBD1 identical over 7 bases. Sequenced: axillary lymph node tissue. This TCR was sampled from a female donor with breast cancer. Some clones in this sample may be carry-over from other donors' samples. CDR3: CASSQDRDRDNEQFF. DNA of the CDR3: TGTGCCAGCAGCCAAGATAGGGACAGAGACAATGAGCAGTTCTTC.